This T cell receptor beta chain stems from a study of T cell changes during pregnancy in multiple sclerosis. The V end lost 0 bases, the J end lost 7 bases, and 4 bases lay between the germline ends. CDR1 is SGHRS and CDR2 is YFSETQ in the germline V gene. The CDR3 has 12 residues. TCRdb's copy holds only in-frame clones and misses some; the assay was immunoSEQ multiplex PCR. The sample comprises 75,000 to 95,000 clones, under 95% of which are singletons, and 1.5% to 2% rests with the top ten. Specimen: peripheral blood, collected in the first trimester of pregnancy. The rearrangement links TRBV5-1 to TRBJ2-2; unclear D gene. The sequence derives from a female donor in good health, enrolled as a control in a pregnancy study. The CDR3 loop reads CASSLGGGELFF. DNA of the CDR3: TGCGCCAGCAGCTTGGGAGGCGGGGAGCTGTTTTTT.